The rows below give T cell receptor beta chains drawn from one sample of a study of blood T cell repertoires in COVID-19. This table comes from immunoSEQ multiplex PCR, and its TCRdb copy is limited to in-frame clones, with some not included. In the table there are more than 60,000 clones, 90% of which are singletons. Sequences were obtained from peripheral blood. These TCRs come from a man aged 50 to 60 with acute or convalescent COVID-19. Both conserved end residues are part of each CDR3. Each record gives: clone size, J gene, D gene, V gene, CDR3 protein, CDR3 DNA. The D gene is left open where the match is weak. The size entry is marked missing in some rows and otherwise reads once, few, many or a size class.

NA TRBJ2-7 TRBD2 TRBV19 CASSMRAGDHSYEQYF TGTGCCAGTAGTATGAGAGCGGGAGACCACTCCTACGAGCAGTACTTC
NA TRBJ2-3 NA TRBV11-3 CASSLRGMDTQYF TGTGCCAGCAGCCTCCGCGGGATGGATACGCAGTATTTT
NA TRBJ2-3 NA TRBV11-2 CASSLSGVSTDTQYF TGTGCCAGCAGCTTAAGCGGCGTAAGCACAGATACGCAGTATTTT
few TRBJ1-2 NA TRBV29-1 CSGTEGYSGGGYTF TGCAGCGGAACCGAGGGCTACAGCGGGGGGGGCTACACCTTC
NA TRBJ2-7 TRBD1 TRBV19 CASSIAGTGALKQYF TGTGCCAGTAGTATAGCCGGGACAGGGGCGCTGAAGCAGTACTTC
few TRBJ2-7 TRBD2 TRBV7-8 CASSLGIAGVSKQYF TGTGCCAGCAGCTTAGGAATAGCGGGAGTTAGCAAGCAGTACTTC
NA TRBJ2-1 TRBD1 TRBV24-1 CATSDFRGLGVNEQFF TGTGCCACCAGTGATTTCAGGGGGCTGGGAGTCAATGAGCAGTTCTTC
NA TRBJ1-5 NA TRBV3-1/TRBV3-2 CASSLGTGNQPQHF TGTGCCAGCAGCCTTGGAACGGGTAATCAGCCCCAGCATTTT
NA TRBJ2-1 NA TRBV5-4 CASSSPLARASYNEQFF TGTGCCAGCAGCTCCCCGCTAGCTAGGGCCTCCTACAATGAGCAGTTCTTC
few TRBJ2-7 TRBD1 TRBV19 CASTPTGGIYEQYF TGTGCCAGTACCCCGACAGGGGGCATCTACGAGCAGTACTTC
NA TRBJ2-7 TRBD2 TRBV9 CASSPGLADEQYF TGTGCCAGCAGCCCGGGACTAGCGGACGAGCAGTACTTC
NA TRBJ2-7 TRBD1 TRBV19 CASSTPGQTYEQYF TGTGCCAGTAGTACGCCGGGACAGACCTACGAGCAGTACTTC
few TRBJ1-4 NA TRBV3-1/TRBV3-2 CASMGGSHEKLFF TGTGCCAGCATGGGGGGGAGCCATGAAAAACTGTTTTTT
NA TRBJ2-3 TRBD1 TRBV12-5 CASGLGDRSTDTQYF TGTGCTAGTGGTTTGGGGGACAGAAGCACAGATACGCAGTATTTT
NA TRBJ2-4 TRBD2 TRBV4-2 CASSQVGTSGDLAKNIQYF TGTGCCAGCAGCCAGGTGGGGACTAGCGGGGACCTAGCCAAAAACATTCAGTACTTC
few TRBJ1-1 NA TRBV10-3 CAISERQQNTEAFF TGTGCCATCAGTGAAAGACAGCAAAACACTGAAGCTTTCTTT
NA TRBJ1-1 NA TRBV15 CATSATGNTEAFF TGTGCCACCAGCGCCACTGGGAACACTGAAGCTTTCTTT
NA TRBJ2-1 TRBD1 TRBV4-1 CASSQGLRGSYNEQFF TGCGCCAGCAGCCAAGGTCTCAGGGGGTCCTACAATGAGCAGTTCTTC
NA TRBJ1-1 NA TRBV13 CASSLGTMNTEAFF TGTGCCAGCAGCTTAGGGACAATGAACACTGAAGCTTTCTTT
NA TRBJ2-7 NA TRBV7-8 CASSRGGGESEQYF TGTGCCAGCAGCCGAGGGGGGGGAGAGAGCGAGCAGTACTTC
NA TRBJ1-2 NA TRBV19 CASSNRDYYGYTF TGTGCCAGTAGTAACAGGGATTATTATGGCTACACCTTC
NA TRBJ2-7 TRBD1 TRBV7-6 CASSQGPGQSSYEQYF TGTGCCAGCAGCCAAGGTCCGGGACAGAGCTCCTACGAGCAGTACTTC
NA TRBJ2-7 NA TRBV6-6 CASSRSSSSYEQYF TGTGCCAGCAGTCGATCCTCCAGCTCCTACGAGCAGTACTTC
NA TRBJ2-7 TRBD1 TRBV4-3 CASSQGQGSYEQYF TGCGCCAGCAGCCAGGGACAGGGGTCCTACGAGCAGTACTTC
NA TRBJ2-3 TRBD2 TRBV3-1/TRBV3-2 CASSQDTAGGPKDTQYF TGTGCCAGCAGCCAAGATACGGCGGGAGGGCCGAAAGATACGCAGTATTTT
NA TRBJ2-3 NA TRBV5-1 CASSWERSDTQYF TGCGCCAGCAGTTGGGAGAGGAGTGATACGCAGTATTTT
NA TRBJ1-5 TRBD1 TRBV2 CASSRRGVSNQPQHF TGTGCCAGCAGTCGCAGGGGGGTGAGCAATCAGCCCCAGCATTTT
NA TRBJ2-1 TRBD2 TRBV19 CASSILAGGITNEQFF TGTGCCAGTAGTATACTAGCGGGAGGTATAACCAATGAGCAGTTCTTC
NA TRBJ2-3 TRBD2 TRBV7-6 CASSLLAGGSDTQYF TGTGCCAGCAGCTTACTAGCGGGAGGATCAGATACGCAGTATTTT
NA TRBJ1-5 NA TRBV11-3 CASSLDLGHGQPQHF TGTGCCAGCAGCTTAGACCTGGGGCACGGTCAGCCCCAGCATTTT
NA TRBJ1-1 NA TRBV19 CASSMAFSEAFF TGTGCCAGTAGTATGGCTTTTTCTGAAGCTTTCTTT
NA TRBJ1-2 TRBD1 TRBV9 CASSVVLGGSNYGYTF TGTGCCAGCAGCGTAGTTCTAGGGGGCTCTAACTATGGCTACACCTTC
NA TRBJ1-6 NA TRBV6-2/TRBV6-3 CASSSDRPIYNSPLHF TGTGCCAGCAGTTCCGACAGGCCGATCTATAATTCACCCCTCCACTTT
NA TRBJ1-2 TRBD1 TRBV19 CASSPDRAAGYTF TGTGCCAGTAGTCCCGACAGGGCTGCCGGCTACACCTTC
NA TRBJ2-5 TRBD1 TRBV30 CAWSVGTDYETQYF TGTGCCTGGAGTGTAGGGACAGACTATGAGACCCAGTACTTC
NA TRBJ1-3 TRBD1 TRBV19 CASSTTRDRGNTIYF TGTGCCAGTAGTACAACGCGGGACAGGGGAAACACCATATATTTT
NA TRBJ2-3 NA TRBV9 CASSALTGQIGVQDTQYF TGTGCCAGCAGCGCGTTAACAGGGCAGATTGGGGTCCAGGATACGCAGTATTTT
NA TRBJ2-1 NA TRBV19 CASLGGSSYNEQFF TGTGCCAGTCTAGGAGGAAGCTCCTACAATGAGCAGTTCTTC
NA TRBJ1-4 NA TRBV5-1 CASSSGGSVEKLFF TGCGCCAGCAGCTCCGGAGGATCTGTTGAAAAACTGTTTTTT
NA TRBJ1-5 TRBD1 TRBV27 CASSPGTVNQPQHF TGTGCCAGCAGTCCCGGGACAGTGAATCAGCCCCAGCATTTT
NA TRBJ2-3 NA TRBV28 CASSLRADTQYF TGTGCCAGCAGCCTCAGGGCAGATACGCAGTATTTT
NA TRBJ1-3 TRBD1 TRBV27 CASSPITGVTGNTIYF TGTGCCAGCAGTCCTATAACAGGGGTTACTGGAAACACCATATATTTT
NA TRBJ2-7 TRBD1 TRBV18 CASSPTGTGSYEQYF TGTGCCAGCTCCCCAACCGGGACAGGCTCCTACGAGCAGTACTTC
NA TRBJ2-5 NA TRBV29-1 CSVTGESGETQYF TGCAGCGTGACGGGAGAATCGGGGGAGACCCAGTACTTC
NA TRBJ2-3 NA TRBV19 CASSIATGFTDTQYF TGTGCCAGTAGTATAGCGACGGGGTTCACAGATACGCAGTATTTT
few TRBJ1-5 TRBD1 TRBV24-1 CATGTGLSNQPQHF TGTGCCACTGGGACAGGGCTTAGCAATCAGCCCCAGCATTTT
NA TRBJ2-1 NA TRBV5-1 CASSLGVGGTYNEQFF TGCGCCAGCAGCTTGGGTGTCGGGGGAACCTACAATGAGCAGTTCTTC
NA TRBJ1-5 TRBD1 TRBV6-2/TRBV6-3 CASSRKMTGAQPQHF TGTGCCAGCAGCAGAAAAATGACAGGGGCTCAGCCCCAGCATTTT
NA TRBJ2-3 NA TRBV21-1 CASSIQRVGTDTQYF TGTGCCAGCAGCATCCAGCGGGTCGGGACAGATACGCAGTATTTT
NA TRBJ2-1 TRBD1 TRBV7-9 CASSSNTGVEQFF TGTGCCAGCAGCTCTAACACAGGGGTGGAGCAGTTCTTC
NA TRBJ2-3 TRBD2 TRBV19 CASSGLAMITDTQYF TGTGCCAGTAGTGGACTAGCGATGATCACAGATACGCAGTATTTT
NA TRBJ2-6 NA TRBV19 CASAQRALAGANVLTF TGTGCCAGCGCCCAGAGGGCCCTAGCAGGGGCCAACGTCCTGACTTTC
NA TRBJ1-5 NA TRBV19 CASSLLNQPQHF TGTGCCAGTAGTCTTCTCAATCAGCCCCAGCATTTT
NA TRBJ2-5 TRBD1 TRBV6-6 CASTFRTGQETQYF TGTGCCAGCACCTTTAGGACAGGGCAAGAGACCCAGTACTTC